The rows below give T cell receptor beta chains drawn from one sample of a study of human T cells and chemical hapten exposure. MiXCR, applied by TCRdb to the RACE reads, yields one record per CDR3 protein. The profile covers 75,000 to 100,000 distinct CDR3 sequences, with around 12% appearing a single time and less than 2.5% taken by the ten largest. The input for sequencing was whole blood, taken in connection with sensitization to the hapten diphenylcyclopropenone (DPC). These receptors came from a woman in her thirties or forties with alopecia areata. Some clones in this sample may be carry-over from other donors' samples. Each CDR3 is given with its conserved first and last residue. Each record gives: D gene, V gene, clone size, J gene, CDR3 protein, CDR3 DNA. The D gene is left open where the match is weak. Some rows have no size entry. The others give once, few or many, or a class for an expanded clone.

>NA|TRBV6-2/TRBV6-3|few|TRBJ2-2
CASSYFVGIGELFF
TGTGCCAGCAGTTACTTCGTAGGGATCGGGGAGCTGTTTTTT
>TRBD1|TRBV3-1|many|TRBJ1-1
CASSQGDRGPEAFF
TGTGCCAGCAGCCAAGGAGACAGGGGTCCTGAAGCTTTCTTT
>NA|TRBV10-3|NA|TRBJ2-3
CASGAGKRSDTQYF
TGTGCCTCAGGGGCAGGGAAGAGATCAGATACGCAGTATTTT
>NA|TRBV6-2/TRBV6-3|many|TRBJ2-1
CASSSPSGRAAYNEQFF
TGTGCCAGCAGTTCGCCTTCGGGGCGGGCGGCCTACAATGAGCAGTTCTTC
>TRBD2|TRBV5-3|many|TRBJ2-3
CARSLGLAGDTQYF
TGTGCCAGAAGCTTGGGACTAGCGGGAGATACGCAGTATTTT
>NA|TRBV11-2|NA|TRBJ2-1
CASSLGPSQFF
TGTGCCAGCAGCTTGGGACCTTCGCAGTTCTTC
>NA|TRBV18|NA|TRBJ2-7
CASSPPSRRNEQYF
TGTGCCAGCTCACCACCGAGCCGCAGGAACGAGCAGTACTTC
>TRBD1|TRBV28|many|TRBJ1-5
CATRRWGQGNQPQHF
TGTGCCACCCGCCGGTGGGGACAGGGCAATCAGCCCCAGCATTTT
>NA|TRBV12-3/TRBV12-4|NA|TRBJ2-2
CASSFGYTGELFF
TGTGCCAGCAGTTTTGGGTACACCGGGGAGCTGTTTTTT
>NA|TRBV19|once|TRBJ1-1
CASRSHDRISEAFF
TGTGCCAGTAGATCCCATGACAGGATCAGTGAAGCTTTCTTT
>NA|TRBV18|NA|TRBJ1-4
CASSPDRSNEKLFF
TGTGCCAGCTCACCCGACAGGAGCAATGAAAAACTGTTTTTT
>TRBD1|TRBV20-1|many|TRBJ2-7
CSALQGYEQYF
TGCAGTGCTTTACAGGGGTACGAGCAGTACTTC
>NA|TRBV4-3|few|TRBJ1-1
CASRGRGVRAFF
TGCGCCAGCAGAGGTAGGGGTGTAAGAGCTTTCTTT
>NA|TRBV10-3|few|TRBJ2-2
CAVASDTGELFF
TGTGCCGTGGCTAGCGACACCGGGGAGCTGTTTTTT
>NA|TRBV28|NA|TRBJ1-4
CASSLIGGGWEEKLFF
TGTGCCAGCAGTTTAATCGGCGGGGGCTGGGAAGAAAAACTGTTTTTT
>TRBD2|TRBV9|NA|TRBJ2-7
CASSVGGSWGEQYF
TGTGCCAGCAGCGTAGGCGGGAGCTGGGGAGAGCAGTACTTC
>TRBD1|TRBV18|NA|TRBJ2-7
CASSPLPGQGAYEQYF
TGTGCCAGCTCACCACTTCCGGGACAGGGGGCTTACGAGCAGTACTTC
>NA|TRBV29-1|NA|TRBJ2-2
CSVAVTNTGELFF
TGCAGCGTTGCCGTCACGAACACCGGGGAGCTGTTTTTT
>NA|TRBV7-9|many|TRBJ2-7
CASSLEYSGHEQYF
TGTGCCAGCAGCTTAGAATACTCGGGGCACGAGCAGTACTTC
>NA|TRBV7-9|many|TRBJ1-1
CASSPRGRAFF
TGTGCCAGCAGCCCGCGGGGTCGGGCTTTCTTT
>NA|TRBV6-5|NA|TRBJ2-2
CASSYQGAAGELFF
TGTGCCAGCAGTTACCAAGGGGCGGCCGGGGAGCTGTTTTTT
>NA|TRBV5-1|few|TRBJ1-2
CASRDTGNANYGYTF
TGCGCCAGCAGAGACACAGGGAATGCTAACTATGGCTACACCTTC
>TRBD1|TRBV6-1|few|TRBJ1-1
CASRLDRMNTEAFF
TGTGCCAGCAGACTGGACAGGATGAACACTGAAGCTTTCTTT
>NA|TRBV9|NA|TRBJ2-2
CASSVSATGELFF
TGTGCCAGCAGCGTCTCAGCAACCGGGGAGCTGTTTTTT
>NA|TRBV18|NA|TRBJ1-4
CASSPLRGLRDEKLFF
TGTGCCAGCTCACCATTGCGGGGATTGAGGGATGAAAAACTGTTTTTT
>NA|TRBV4-2|few|TRBJ2-3
CASSQEGQTAWDTQYF
TGTGCCAGCAGCCAAGAGGGACAAACGGCTTGGGATACGCAGTATTTT
>TRBD1|TRBV2|few|TRBJ1-6
CASLSYRDRPYNSPLHF
TGTGCCAGCCTCAGTTACCGGGACAGACCCTATAATTCACCCCTCCACTTT
>NA|TRBV5-3|NA|TRBJ1-5
CARSGQGYQPQHF
TGTGCCAGAAGCGGGCAGGGGTATCAGCCCCAGCATTTT
>NA|TRBV28|once|TRBJ2-7
CASSIYYYEQNF
TGTGCCAGCAGTATCTACTACTACGAGCAGAACTTC
>TRBD1|TRBV10-3|few|TRBJ1-2
CATRDSGRIGYGYTF
TGTGCCACCCGGGACAGCGGCAGGATTGGGTATGGCTACACCTTC
>TRBD2|TRBV27|NA|TRBJ2-7
CASSPYKAGATYEQYF
TGTGCCAGCAGTCCTTACAAAGCGGGAGCTACCTACGAGCAGTACTTC